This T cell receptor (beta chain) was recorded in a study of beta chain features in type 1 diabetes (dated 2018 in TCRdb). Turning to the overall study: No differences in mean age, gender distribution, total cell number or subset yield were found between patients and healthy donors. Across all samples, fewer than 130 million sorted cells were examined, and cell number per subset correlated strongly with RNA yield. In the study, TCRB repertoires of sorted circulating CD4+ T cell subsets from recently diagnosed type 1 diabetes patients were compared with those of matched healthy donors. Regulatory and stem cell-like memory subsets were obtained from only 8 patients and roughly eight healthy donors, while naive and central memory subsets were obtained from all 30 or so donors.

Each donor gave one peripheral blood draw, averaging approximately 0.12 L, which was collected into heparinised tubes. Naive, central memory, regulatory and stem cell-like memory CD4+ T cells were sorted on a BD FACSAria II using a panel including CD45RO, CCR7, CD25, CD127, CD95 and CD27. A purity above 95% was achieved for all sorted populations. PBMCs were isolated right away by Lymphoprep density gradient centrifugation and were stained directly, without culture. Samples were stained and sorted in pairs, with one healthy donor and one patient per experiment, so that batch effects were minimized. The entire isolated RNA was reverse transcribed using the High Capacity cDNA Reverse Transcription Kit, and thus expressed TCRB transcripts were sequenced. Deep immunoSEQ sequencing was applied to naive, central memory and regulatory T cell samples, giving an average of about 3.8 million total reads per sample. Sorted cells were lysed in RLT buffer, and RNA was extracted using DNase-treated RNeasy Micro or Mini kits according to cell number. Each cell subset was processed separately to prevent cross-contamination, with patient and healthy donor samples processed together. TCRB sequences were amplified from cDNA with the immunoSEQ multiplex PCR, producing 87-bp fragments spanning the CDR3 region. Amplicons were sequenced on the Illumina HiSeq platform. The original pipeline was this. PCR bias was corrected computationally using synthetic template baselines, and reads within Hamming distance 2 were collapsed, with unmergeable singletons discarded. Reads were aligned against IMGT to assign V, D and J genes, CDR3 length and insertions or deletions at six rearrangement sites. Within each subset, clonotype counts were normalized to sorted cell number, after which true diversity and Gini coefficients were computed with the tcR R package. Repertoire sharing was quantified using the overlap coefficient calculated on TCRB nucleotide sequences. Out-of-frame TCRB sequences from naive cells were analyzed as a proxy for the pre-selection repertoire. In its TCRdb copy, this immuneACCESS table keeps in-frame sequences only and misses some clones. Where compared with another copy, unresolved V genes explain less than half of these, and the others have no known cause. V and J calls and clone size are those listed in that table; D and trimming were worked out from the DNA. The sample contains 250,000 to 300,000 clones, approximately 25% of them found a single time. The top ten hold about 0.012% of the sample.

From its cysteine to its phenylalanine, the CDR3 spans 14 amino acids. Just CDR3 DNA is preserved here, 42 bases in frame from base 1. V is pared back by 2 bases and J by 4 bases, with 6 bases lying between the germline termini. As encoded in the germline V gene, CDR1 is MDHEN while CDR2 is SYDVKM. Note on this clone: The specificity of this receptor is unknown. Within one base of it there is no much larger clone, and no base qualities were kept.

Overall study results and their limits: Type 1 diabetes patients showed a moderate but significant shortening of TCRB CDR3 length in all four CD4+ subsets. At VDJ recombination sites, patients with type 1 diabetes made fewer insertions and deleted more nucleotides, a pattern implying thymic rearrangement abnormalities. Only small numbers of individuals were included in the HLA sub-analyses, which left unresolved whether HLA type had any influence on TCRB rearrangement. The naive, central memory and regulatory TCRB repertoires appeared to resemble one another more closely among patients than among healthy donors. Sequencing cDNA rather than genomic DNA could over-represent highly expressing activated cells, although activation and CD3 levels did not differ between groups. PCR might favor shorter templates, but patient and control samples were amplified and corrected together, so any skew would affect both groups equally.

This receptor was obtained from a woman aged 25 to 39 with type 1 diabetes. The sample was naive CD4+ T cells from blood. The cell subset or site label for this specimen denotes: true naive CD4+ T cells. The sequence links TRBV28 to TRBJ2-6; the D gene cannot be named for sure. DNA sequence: TGTGCCAGCAGTTTAGCGGAGGGGGCCAACGTCCTGACTTTC. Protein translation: CASSLAEGANVLTF.